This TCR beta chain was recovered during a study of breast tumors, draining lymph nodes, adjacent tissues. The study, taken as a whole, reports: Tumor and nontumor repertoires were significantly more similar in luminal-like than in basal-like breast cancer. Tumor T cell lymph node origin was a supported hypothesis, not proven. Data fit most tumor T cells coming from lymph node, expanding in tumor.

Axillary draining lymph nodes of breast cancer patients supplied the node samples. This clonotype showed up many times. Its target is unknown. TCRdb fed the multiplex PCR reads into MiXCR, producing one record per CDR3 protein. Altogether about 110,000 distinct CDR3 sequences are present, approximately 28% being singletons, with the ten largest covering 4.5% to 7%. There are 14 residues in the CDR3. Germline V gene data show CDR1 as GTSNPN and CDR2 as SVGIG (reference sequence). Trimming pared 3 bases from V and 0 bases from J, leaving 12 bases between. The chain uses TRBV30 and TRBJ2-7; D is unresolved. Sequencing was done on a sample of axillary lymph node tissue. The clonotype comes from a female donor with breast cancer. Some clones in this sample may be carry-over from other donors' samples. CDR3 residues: CAWRCQAPSYEQYF. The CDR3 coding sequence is TGTGCCTGGAGATGCCAGGCCCCCTCCTACGAGCAGTACTTC.